Reported below is one TCR beta chain. Its antigen is still unknown. The input lacks base qualities; no much larger clone sits a single base away. Each collaborating institution followed its own protocols to collect whole blood in K2EDTA tubes. Collaborator samples were shipped for TCRbeta analysis as frozen whole blood, isolated PBMCs, or DNA extracted from either sample type. V and J lose 1 base and 1 base, and a span of 11 bases separates them. CDR1 SGHKS and CDR2 YYEKEE were looked up in the germline V gene (reference sequence). The CDR3 measures 15 amino acids from cysteine to phenylalanine. Kept here is only the CDR3 DNA, which spans 45 bases and is read in frame from base 1. These data come from a study of blood T cell repertoires in COVID-19 (dated by TCRdb to the early 2020s). With regard to the full study: Collaborator samples came from the United States, Italy and Spain and covered acute and convalescent phases of COVID-19. The prospective study material was composed of cDNA or gDNA derived from T cells, B-cell-depleted T cells, or PBMCs. Subjects who had been exposed to COVID-19, were actively infected with it, or had recovered from it provided the deeply sampled blood TCRbeta repertoires that made up the dataset. The repertoires were made available in a free public database intended to serve as a resource for research on the immune response to SARS-CoV-2. Samples were obtained from the ongoing ImmuneRACE study (first 160 participants) and from roughly 1,300 subjects provided by 6 global collaborators. Nearly every sample came with metadata listing a de-identified subject ID, COVID-19 status, age in years and sex. HLA class I and class II types, where available, came from metadata supplied by the sample provider rather than from assay-based typing. The full study reports these points: Clinical and demographic metadata were provided uncurated, with the amount varying by source and participant.

The immunoSEQ Assay, a bias-controlled multiplex PCR, was used to amplify TCRbeta CDR3 regions from genomic DNA. The source study handled its data this way. Nucleated cell counts per sample were estimated from amplification of reference gene primers within the assay. Sequence reads were collapsed and filtered to measure the absolute abundance of every unique TCRbeta CDR3 rearrangement. Productive Simpson clonality was computed per sample as the square root of Simpson's diversity index over productive rearrangements. The table was pulled from immuneACCESS by TCRdb, which kept in-frame rearrangements only. Such tables lose some clones; where checked, under half of the loss comes from unresolved V genes, and the rest has no known cause. The V and J calls and clone size come from that table; D and trimming were worked out from the DNA. The sample yields 50,000 or so clones; around 80% were counted once. The biggest ten clones account for 25% of the sample.

The material sequenced was peripheral blood. The clonotype originates from an older man with acute or convalescent COVID-19. Recombination linked TRBV5-5 to TRBJ1-1, with no reliable assignment of the D segment. The encoded CDR3 is CASSLLGQANTEAFF. The nucleotide sequence reads as follows: TGTGCCAGCAGCTTGTTAGGCCAGGCGAACACTGAAGCTTTCTTT.